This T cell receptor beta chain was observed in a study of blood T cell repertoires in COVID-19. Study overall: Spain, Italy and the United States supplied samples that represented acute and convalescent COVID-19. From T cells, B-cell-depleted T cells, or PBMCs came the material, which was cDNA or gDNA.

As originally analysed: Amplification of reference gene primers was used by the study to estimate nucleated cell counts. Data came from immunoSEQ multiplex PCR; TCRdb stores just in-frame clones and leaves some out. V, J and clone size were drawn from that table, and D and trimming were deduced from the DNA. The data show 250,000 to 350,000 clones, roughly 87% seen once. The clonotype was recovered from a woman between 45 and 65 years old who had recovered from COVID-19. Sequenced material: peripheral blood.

The chain's CDR3 is CASSSPRDRYYGYTF. The DNA for the CDR3 is TGTGCCAGCAGTTCACCGAGGGACAGGTACTATGGCTACACCTTC. This chain links TRBV28 with TRBJ1-2, with 8 bases identical to TRBD1. From germline, CDR1 is MDHEN and CDR2 SYDVKM. After removal of 4 bases from V and 3 bases from J, the junction contained 7 bases not matched to a gene. This CDR3 region has 15 residues.